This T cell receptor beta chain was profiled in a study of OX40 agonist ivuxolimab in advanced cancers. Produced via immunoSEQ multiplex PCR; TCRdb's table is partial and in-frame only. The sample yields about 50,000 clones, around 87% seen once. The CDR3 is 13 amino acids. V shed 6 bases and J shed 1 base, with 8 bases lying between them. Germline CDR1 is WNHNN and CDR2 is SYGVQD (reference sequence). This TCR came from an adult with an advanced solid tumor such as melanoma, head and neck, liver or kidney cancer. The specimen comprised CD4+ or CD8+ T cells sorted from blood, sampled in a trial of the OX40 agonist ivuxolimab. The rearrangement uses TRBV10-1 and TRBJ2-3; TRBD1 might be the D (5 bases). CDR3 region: CASSRERTDTQYF. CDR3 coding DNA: TGCGCCAGCAGCAGGGAACGCACAGATACGCAGTATTTT.